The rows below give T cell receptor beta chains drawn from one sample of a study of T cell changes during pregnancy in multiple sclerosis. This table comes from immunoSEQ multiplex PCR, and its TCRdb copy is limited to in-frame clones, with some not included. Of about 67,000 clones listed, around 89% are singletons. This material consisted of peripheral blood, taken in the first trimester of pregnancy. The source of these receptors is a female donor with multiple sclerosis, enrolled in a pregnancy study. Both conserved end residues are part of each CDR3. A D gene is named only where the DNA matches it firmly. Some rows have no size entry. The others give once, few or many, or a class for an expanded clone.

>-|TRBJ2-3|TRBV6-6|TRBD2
TGTGCCAGCAGTAACCGCGGACTAGCTATCACAGATACGCAGTATTTT
CASSNRGLAITDTQYF
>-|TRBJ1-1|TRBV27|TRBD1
TGTGCCAGCAGTTTCCGGACAGGCGTACTTGAAGCTTTCTTT
CASSFRTGVLEAFF
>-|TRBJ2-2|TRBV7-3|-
TGTGCCAGCAGCTCCAACGGGATCCCCTCCGGGGAGCTGTTTTTT
CASSSNGIPSGELFF
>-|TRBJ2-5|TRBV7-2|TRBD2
TGTGCCAGCAGCCAAGGGACTAGCGGGGGGCGTGGGGAGACCCAGTACTTC
CASSQGTSGGRGETQYF
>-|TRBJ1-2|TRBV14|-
TGTGCCAGCAGCCAAGTGACCAACGGGTATGGCTACACCTTC
CASSQVTNGYGYTF
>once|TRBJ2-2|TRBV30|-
TGTGCCTGGAGTACCCGAGGCGGGGAGCTGTTTTTT
CAWSTRGGELFF
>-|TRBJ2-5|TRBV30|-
TGTGCCTGGAGTGTGCTAGCGATCCAAGAGACCCAGTACTTC
CAWSVLAIQETQYF
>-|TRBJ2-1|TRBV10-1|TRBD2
TGCGCCAGCAGCCCGCTCGGGACTAGCGGGAGCTATGAGCAGTTCTTC
CASSPLGTSGSYEQFF
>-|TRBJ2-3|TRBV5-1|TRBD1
TGCGCCAGCAGCTTGGAAGGGGGCCCAGATACGCAGTATTTT
CASSLEGGPDTQYF
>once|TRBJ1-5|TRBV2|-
TGTGCCAGCAGTGAAGCGACACACACCGATAGCAATCAGCCCCAGCATTTT
CASSEATHTDSNQPQHF
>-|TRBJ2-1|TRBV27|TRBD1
TGTGCCAGCAGTTTTTCCTCAGGGGGCGCAGGAACTATGCAGTTCTTC
CASSFSSGGAGTMQFF
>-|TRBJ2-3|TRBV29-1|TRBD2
TGCAGCGTGAGCCCCCCAGCGGGAGGGCGGGATACGCAGTATTTT
CSVSPPAGGRDTQYF
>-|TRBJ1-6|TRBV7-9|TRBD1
TGTGCCAGCAGCGCACAACAGGGGGCCGTCCATAATTCACCCCTCCACTTT
CASSAQQGAVHNSPLHF
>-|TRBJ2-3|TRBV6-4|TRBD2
TGTGCCAGCAGTGACGGCAGCGGGGGGGCCACAGATACGCAGTATTTT
CASSDGSGGATDTQYF
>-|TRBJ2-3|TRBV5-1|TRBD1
TGCGCCAGCAGCTTGGAGGGACAGCTGTATTTT
CASSLEGQLYF
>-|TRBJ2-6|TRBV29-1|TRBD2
TGCAGCGTTGAATGGGGGGAGGGCTCTGGGGCCAACGTCCTGACTTTC
CSVEWGEGSGANVLTF
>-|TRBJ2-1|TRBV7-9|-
TGTGCCAGCAGCTTACTTGCGTACAATGAGCAGTTCTTC
CASSLLAYNEQFF
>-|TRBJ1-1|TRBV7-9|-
TGTGCCAGCAGCTTAACCCTTCAGGGGTATGAAGCTTTCTTT
CASSLTLQGYEAFF
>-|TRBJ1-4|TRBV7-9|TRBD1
TGTGCCAGCAGCCCCCAGACAGGGGAAGTGAATGAAAAACTGTTTTTT
CASSPQTGEVNEKLFF
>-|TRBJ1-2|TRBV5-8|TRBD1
TGTGCCAGCAGTCCCGGGACAGGGGGCGGCTATGGCTACACCTTC
CASSPGTGGGYGYTF
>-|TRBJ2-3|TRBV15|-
TGTGCCACCAGCAGAGGATCGACAGACACAGATACGCAGTATTTT
CATSRGSTDTDTQYF
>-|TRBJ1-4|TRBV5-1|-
TGCGCCAGCGGACGAGGGGGATTCCCAAGAACTAATGAAAAACTGTTTTTT
CASGRGGFPRTNEKLFF
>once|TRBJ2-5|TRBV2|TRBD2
TGTGCCAGCAGTGCCCCGACTAGCCAGCAAGAGACCCAGTACTTC
CASSAPTSQQETQYF
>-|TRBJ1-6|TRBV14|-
TGTGCCAGCAGCCAAGATTCTATTTCACCCCTCCACTTT
CASSQDSISPLHF
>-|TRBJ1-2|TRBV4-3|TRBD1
TGCGCCAGCAGCCAAGGGGACAAAACTTTTCGGACAGGGCATGGCTACACCTTC
CASSQGDKTFRTGHGYTF
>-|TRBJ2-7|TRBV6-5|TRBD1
TGTGCCAGCAGTTACGGGGACAGGGGCAACGAGCAGTACTTC
CASSYGDRGNEQYF
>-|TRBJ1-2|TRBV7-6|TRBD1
TGTGCCAGCAGCTTAGGGACAGGTGGATATGGCTACACCTTC
CASSLGTGGYGYTF
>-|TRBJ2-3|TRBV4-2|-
TGTGCCAGCAGCCAAGGGCTAGTTTCGCTCACAGATACGCAGTATTTT
CASSQGLVSLTDTQYF
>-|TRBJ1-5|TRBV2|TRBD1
TGTGCCACTCAACAGGGGGCGATTCAGCCCCAGCATTTT
CATQQGAIQPQHF
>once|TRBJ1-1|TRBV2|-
TGTGCCAGCAGTGAACGGACAATGAACACTGAAGCTTTCTTT
CASSERTMNTEAFF
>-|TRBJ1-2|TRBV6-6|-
TGTGCCAGCAGCCAACGGGATAACTATGGCTACACCTTC
CASSQRDNYGYTF
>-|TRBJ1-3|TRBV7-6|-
TGTGCCAGCAGCCCATCGACAGGTCCTCAGTTCTCTGGAAACACCATATATTTT
CASSPSTGPQFSGNTIYF
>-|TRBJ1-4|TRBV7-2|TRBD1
TGTGCCAGCAGCCTAGGACAGGGCGGGTATGAAAAACTGTTTTTT
CASSLGQGGYEKLFF
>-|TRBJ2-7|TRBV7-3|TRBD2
TGTGCCAGCAGCCCCGGTAGCGGGGGGACCTACGAGCAGTACTTC
CASSPGSGGTYEQYF
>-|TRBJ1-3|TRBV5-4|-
TGTGCCAGCAGCTTGGGAGGAGGAAACACCATATATTTT
CASSLGGGNTIYF
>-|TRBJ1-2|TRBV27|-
TGTGCCAGCAGTTTATCGGGCCAGGGATATCGCTACACCTTC
CASSLSGQGYRYTF
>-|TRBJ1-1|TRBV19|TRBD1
TGTGCCAGTAGTCTGGGGGACAGACTGAACACTGAAGCTTTCTTT
CASSLGDRLNTEAFF
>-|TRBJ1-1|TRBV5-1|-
TGCGCCAGCAGCTTGGTCCGCCCTACCCGTGACACTGAAGCTTTCTTT
CASSLVRPTRDTEAFF
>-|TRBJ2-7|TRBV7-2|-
TGTGCCAGCAGCCTCCAGGGGATCATAAGCTCCTACGAGCAGTACTTC
CASSLQGIISSYEQYF
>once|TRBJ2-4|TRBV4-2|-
TGTGCCAGCAGCCCGGTAGATATAGCCAAAAACATTCAGTACTTC
CASSPVDIAKNIQYF
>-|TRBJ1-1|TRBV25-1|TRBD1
TGTGCCAGCAGTGGTACAGGGGGGAGTGCTGAAGCTTTCTTT
CASSGTGGSAEAFF
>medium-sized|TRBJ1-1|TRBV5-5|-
TGTGCCAGCAGCTTCCTCCCGAACACTGAAGCTTTCTTT
CASSFLPNTEAFF
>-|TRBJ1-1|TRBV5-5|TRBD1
TGTGCCAGCAGTACTCTCCGGGACAGACACACTGAAGCTTTCTTT
CASSTLRDRHTEAFF
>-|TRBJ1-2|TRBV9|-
TGTGCCAGCAGCGTAGATAACGGCAGGGCCATCGGCTACACCTTC
CASSVDNGRAIGYTF
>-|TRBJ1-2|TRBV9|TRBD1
TGTGCCAGCAGCGATGCCAGGGACAGAGAAAGCTATGGCTACACCTTC
CASSDARDRESYGYTF
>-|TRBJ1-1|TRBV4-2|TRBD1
TGTGCCAGCAGCCAGGTCACAGGGGGTTCGGGCACTGAAGCTTTCTTT
CASSQVTGGSGTEAFF
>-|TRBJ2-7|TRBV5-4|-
TGTGCCAGCAGCTCGTCCTACGAGCAGTACTTC
CASSSSYEQYF
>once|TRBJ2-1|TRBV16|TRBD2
TGTGCCAGCAGTCTGGGACTAGCGGGAGAGAATGAGCAGTTCTTC
CASSLGLAGENEQFF
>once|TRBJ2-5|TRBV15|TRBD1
TGTGCCACCAGCAGCCAGGGACAGGGCAGAGAGACCCAGTACTTC
CATSSQGQGRETQYF
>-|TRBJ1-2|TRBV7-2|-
TGTGCCAGCAGCTCCTACCTGGTACAGGATCGGTACACCTTC
CASSSYLVQDRYTF
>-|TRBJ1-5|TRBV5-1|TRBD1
TGCGCCAGCAGCTCTCAGGGGGAGAAGGGGCAGCCCCAGCATTTT
CASSSQGEKGQPQHF
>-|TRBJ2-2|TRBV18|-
TGTGCCAGCTCACCGATCTCAGGGACCGGGGAGCTGTTTTTT
CASSPISGTGELFF
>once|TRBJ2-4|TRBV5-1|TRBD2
TGCGCCAGCAGGGCCGGGGGGTTGAGACTAAAAAACATTCAGTACTTC
CASRAGGLRLKNIQYF
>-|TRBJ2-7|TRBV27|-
TGTGCCAGCAGTACCTGGACAGAAAACTACGAGCAGTACTTC
CASSTWTENYEQYF
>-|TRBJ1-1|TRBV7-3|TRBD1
TGTGCCAGCAGCCTCGGGACAGGGGGAGGAACTGAAGCTTTCTTT
CASSLGTGGGTEAFF